Below, one TCR beta chain is given with its context. The length of the CDR3 is 17 residues. In germline, CDR1 is KGHDR, CDR2 SFDVKD. V lost 7 bases to trimming and J lost 3 bases; unmatched junction nucleotides: 16. Authors' processing steps: Amplification with reference gene primers provided the estimates of nucleated cell counts. Using immunoSEQ multiplex PCR, the repertoire was profiled, and TCRdb retains in-frame clones only, with some absent. V, J and clone size are those of that table, while D and trimming were read from the DNA. The table records around 250,000 clones, approximately 86% of them present only once. The data were taken from a study of blood T cell repertoires in COVID-19. Study-level background: Sources were T cells, B-cell-depleted T cells, or PBMCs; the material itself was cDNA or gDNA.

This receptor was obtained from a woman under 30 with acute or convalescent COVID-19. Sample: peripheral blood. V and J are TRBV24-1 and TRBJ2-5; 7 positions agree with TRBD1. The CDR3 nucleotides read TGTGCCACCAGGAGAAAGGGGACAGCAAGCGTAGAAGAGACCCAGTACTTC. Translated: CATRRKGTASVEETQYF.